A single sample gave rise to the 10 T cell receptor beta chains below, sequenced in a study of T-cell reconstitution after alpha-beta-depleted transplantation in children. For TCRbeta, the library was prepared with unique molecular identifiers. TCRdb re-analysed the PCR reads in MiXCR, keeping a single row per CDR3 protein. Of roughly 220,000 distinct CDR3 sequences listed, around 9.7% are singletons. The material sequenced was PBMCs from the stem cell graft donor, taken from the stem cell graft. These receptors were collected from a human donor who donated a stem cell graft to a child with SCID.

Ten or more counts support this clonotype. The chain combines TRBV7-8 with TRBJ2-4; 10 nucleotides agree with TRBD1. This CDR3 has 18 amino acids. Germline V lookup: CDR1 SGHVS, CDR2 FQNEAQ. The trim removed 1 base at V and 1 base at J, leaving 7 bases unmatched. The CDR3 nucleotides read TGTGCCAGCAGCTTAGGTTCAAGGGGACAGGGGGCCAAAAACATTCAGTACTTC. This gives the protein CASSLGSRGQGAKNIQYF.

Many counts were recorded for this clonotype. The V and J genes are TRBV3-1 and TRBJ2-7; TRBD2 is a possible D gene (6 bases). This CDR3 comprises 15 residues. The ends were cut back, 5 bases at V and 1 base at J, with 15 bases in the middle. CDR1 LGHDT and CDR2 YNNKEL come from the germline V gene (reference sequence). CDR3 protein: CASSGRGDGSYEQYF. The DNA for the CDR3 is TGTGCCAGCAGCGGGCGGGGAGATGGTTCCTACGAGCAGTACTTC.

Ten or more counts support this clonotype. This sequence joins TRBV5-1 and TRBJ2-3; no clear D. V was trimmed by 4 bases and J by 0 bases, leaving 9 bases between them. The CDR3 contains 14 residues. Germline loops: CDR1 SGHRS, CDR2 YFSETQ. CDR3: CASSLDPSTDTQYF. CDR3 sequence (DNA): TGCGCCAGCAGCCTGGACCCTAGCACAGATACGCAGTATTTT.

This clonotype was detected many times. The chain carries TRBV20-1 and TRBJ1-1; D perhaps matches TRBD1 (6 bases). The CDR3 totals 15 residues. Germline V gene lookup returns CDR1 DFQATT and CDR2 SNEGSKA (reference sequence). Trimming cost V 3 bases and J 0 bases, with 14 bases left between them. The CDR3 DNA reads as TGCAGTGCTAGCCCCGGGGGGCCTATGAACACTGAAGCTTTCTTT. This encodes CSASPGGPMNTEAFF.

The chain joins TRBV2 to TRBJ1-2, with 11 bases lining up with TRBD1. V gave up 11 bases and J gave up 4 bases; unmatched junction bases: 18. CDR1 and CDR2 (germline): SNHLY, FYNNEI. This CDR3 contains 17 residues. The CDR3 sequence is CAFSSRYRDRGGYGYTF. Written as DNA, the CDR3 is TGTGCCTTCAGCTCCCGTTACCGGGACAGGGGGGGCTATGGCTACACCTTC.

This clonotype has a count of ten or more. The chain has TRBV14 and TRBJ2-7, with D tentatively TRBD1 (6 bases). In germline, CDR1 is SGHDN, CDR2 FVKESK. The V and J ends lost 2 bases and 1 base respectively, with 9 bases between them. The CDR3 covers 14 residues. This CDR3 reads CASSQWDTSYEQYF. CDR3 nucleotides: TGTGCCAGCAGCCAATGGGACACTTCCTACGAGCAGTACTTC. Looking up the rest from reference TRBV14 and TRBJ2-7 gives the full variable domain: EAGVTQFPSHSVIEKGQTVTLRCDPISGHDNLYWYRRVMGKEIKFLLHFVKESKQDESGMPNNRFLAERTGGTYSTLKVQPAELEDSGVYFCASSQWDTSYEQYFGPGTRLTVT.

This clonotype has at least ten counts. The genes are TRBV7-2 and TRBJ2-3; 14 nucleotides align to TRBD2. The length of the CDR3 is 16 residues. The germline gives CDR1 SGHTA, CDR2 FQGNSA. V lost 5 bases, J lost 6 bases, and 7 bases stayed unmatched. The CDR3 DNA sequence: TGTGCCAGCAGCCGACAACGACTAGCGGGGGGGGATACGCAGTATTTT. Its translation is CASSRQRLAGGDTQYF.

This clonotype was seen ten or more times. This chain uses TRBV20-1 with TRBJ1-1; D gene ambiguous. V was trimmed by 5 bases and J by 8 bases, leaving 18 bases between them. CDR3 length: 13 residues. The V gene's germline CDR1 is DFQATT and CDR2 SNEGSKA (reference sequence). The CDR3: CSASLLRSREAFF. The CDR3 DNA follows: TGCAGTGCTTCTCTCTTACGGTCGAGAGAAGCTTTCTTT.

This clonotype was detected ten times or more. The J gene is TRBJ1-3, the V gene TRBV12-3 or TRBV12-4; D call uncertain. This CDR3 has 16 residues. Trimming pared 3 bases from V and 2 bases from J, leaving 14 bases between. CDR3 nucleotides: TGTGCCAGCAGTTTCTCGGACTTTGGGGCTGGAAACACCATATATTTT. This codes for CASSFSDFGAGNTIYF.

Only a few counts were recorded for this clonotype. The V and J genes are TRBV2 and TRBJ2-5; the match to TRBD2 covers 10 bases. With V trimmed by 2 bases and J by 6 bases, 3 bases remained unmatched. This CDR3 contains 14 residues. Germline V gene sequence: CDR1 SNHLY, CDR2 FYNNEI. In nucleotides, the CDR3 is TGTGCCAGCAGTGAAACTAGCGGGGTTCAGACCCAGTACTTC. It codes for CASSETSGVQTQYF. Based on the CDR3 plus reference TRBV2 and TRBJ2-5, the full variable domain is EPEVTQTPSHQVTQMGQEVILRCVPISNHLYFYWYRQILGQKVEFLVSFYNNEISEKSEIFDDQFSVERPDGSNFTLKIRSTKLEDSAMYFCASSETSGVQTQYFGPGTRLLVL.